The 16 T cell receptor beta chains below come from one sample, sequenced in a study of cytomegalovirus exposure and HLA in healthy donors. A multiplex PCR was run with 60 Vbeta primers and 13 Jbeta primers. The assay was immunoSEQ multiplex PCR, and TCRdb's table has in-frame clones only and misses some. Found here are about 150,000 clones, approximately 80% of them singletons; the top ten hold about 15%. The source material was PBMCs. These receptor sequences come from a woman aged 40-49 years in good health and CMV-seronegative.

This clone has a single count. This rearrangement joins TRBV5-1 to TRBJ2-2; 7 bases agree with TRBD2. The V segment lost 3 bases and the J segment 2 bases; nucleotides outside the gene matches: 4. In germline, CDR1 is SGHRS, CDR2 YFSETQ. The CDR3 is 15 residues long. This CDR3 reads CASSSGLPNTGELFF. The CDR3 coding sequence is TGCGCCAGCAGCTCGGGACTACCTAACACCGGGGAGCTGTTTTTT.

V is TRBV4-1 and J is TRBJ1-2; D not certain. The CDR3 spans 15 residues. CDR1 and CDR2 (germline): MGHRA, YSYEKL. Trimming cost V 0 bases and J 4 bases, with 12 bases left between them. CDR3 sequence: CASSQDQRFFYGYTF. Written as DNA, the CDR3 is TGCGCCAGCAGCCAAGATCAGAGGTTCTTCTATGGCTACACCTTC.

V usage is TRBV6-1 and J usage is TRBJ1-2; a weak D match, TRBD1 (5 bases). Germline CDR1 reads MNHNS; CDR2 reads SASEGT. V was trimmed by 5 bases and J by 1 base, leaving 14 bases between them. The CDR3 has 15 amino acids. CDR3 nucleotide sequence: TGTGCCAGCAGTTGGGGGGATCAGCATAACTATGGCTACACCTTC. Its translation: CASSWGDQHNYGYTF.

This rearrangement joins TRBV7-9 to TRBJ2-3, with D possibly matching TRBD2 (7 bases). The CDR3 is made up of 15 amino acids. Looked up from germline, CDR1 is SEHNR and CDR2 is FQNEAQ (reference sequence). Between the trimmed V and J ends, which lost 1 base and 5 bases, there was a span of 13 bases. CDR3 loop: CASSLDGGPGDTQYF. The CDR3 coding sequence is TGTGCCAGCAGCTTAGACGGGGGGCCGGGAGATACGCAGTATTTT.

The gene calls are TRBV2 and TRBJ1-6; D might be TRBD1 (6 bases). V was clipped by 2 bases and J by 6 bases, with 14 bases between them. From germline, CDR1 is SNHLY and CDR2 FYNNEI. This CDR3 region has 16 residues. CDR3: CASSEPNRALNSPLHF. CDR3 nucleotide sequence: TGTGCCAGCAGTGAACCGAACAGGGCCCTTAATTCACCCCTCCACTTT.

This clone was seen more than once but under ten times. The J gene is TRBJ2-1, the V gene TRBV7-2, with 10 bases aligning to TRBD2. Per germline, CDR1 SGHTA and CDR2 FQGNSA. Unmatched junction bases numbered 8, after V lost 3 bases and J lost 9 bases. The CDR3 covers 15 residues. CDR3 sequence (DNA): TGTGCCAGCAGCTTCGGGCTAGCGGGAGTCGCTGAGCAGTTCTTC. Translated: CASSFGLAGVAEQFF.

The chain combines TRBV5-1 with TRBJ1-1, with D tentatively TRBD1 (5 bases). V dropped 4 bases and J dropped 3 bases, with 10 bases sitting between them. This CDR3 comprises 13 residues. Germline CDR1 reads SGHRS; CDR2 reads YFSETQ. The CDR3 DNA sequence: TGCGCCAGCAGCCCCTGGGGCGACACTGAAGCTTTCTTT. Translation gives CASSPWGDTEAFF.

This clone came up a few times. J is TRBJ1-1 and V is TRBV7-2; 10 bases are shared with TRBD1. Germline V gives CDR1 SGHTA, CDR2 FQGNSA. The CDR3 runs to 13 residues. The trim removed 1 base at V and 7 bases at J, leaving 0 bases unmatched. The CDR3 DNA follows: TGTGCCAGCAGCTTAGGGACAGGGGGTGAAGCTTTCTTT. It is translated as CASSLGTGGEAFF.

The V and J genes are TRBV20-1 and TRBJ2-3; D is ambiguous. Deletions cut 7 bases from V and 2 bases from J, with 7 bases between. This CDR3 is built from 11 residues. Germline V lookup: CDR1 DFQATT, CDR2 SNEGSKA (reference sequence). CDR3: CSELLTDTQYF. The DNA of the CDR3 is TGCAGTGAGCTTCTCACAGATACGCAGTATTTT.

The rearrangement links TRBV7-8 to TRBJ2-5; no definite D call. The CDR3 runs 12 residues. Per the germline V gene, CDR1 is SGHVS and CDR2 is FQNEAQ. The V end lost 3 bases, the J end lost 2 bases, and 4 bases lay between the germline ends. The CDR3 nucleotides are TGTGCCAGCAGCTTCGGTCAAGAGACCCAGTACTTC. Translated: CASSFGQETQYF. Full variable domain (outside the CDR3, taken from reference TRBV7-8 and TRBJ2-5): GAGVSQSPRYKVAKRGQDVALRCDPISGHVSLFWYQQALGQGPEFLTYFQNEAQLDKSGLPSDRFFAERPEGSVSTLKIQRTQQEDSAVYLCASSFGQETQYFGPGTRLLVL.

This sequence joins TRBV5-1 and TRBJ2-7; D possibly corresponds to TRBD2 (6 bases). Germline assignment: CDR1 SGHRS and CDR2 YFSETQ. The CDR3 sequence is 14 residues long. V shed 2 bases and J shed 0 bases, with 9 bases lying between them. In DNA form, the CDR3 reads TGCGCCAGCAGCTTTAGCGGAGACTCCTACGAGCAGTACTTC. This translates into CASSFSGDSYEQYF.

The V call is TRBV10-3, the J call TRBJ2-7, with 12 bases lining up with TRBD2. The germline gives CDR1 ENHRY, CDR2 SYGVKD. The ends lost 6 bases at V and 4 bases at J; junction bases unmatched: 4. The CDR3 totals 14 residues. The CDR3 coding sequence is TGTGCCATCAGAAGGACTAGCGGGGAGTACGAGCAGTACTTC. Protein: CAIRRTSGEYEQYF.

The chain employs TRBV7-2 and TRBJ2-1, with unresolved D. Trimming stripped 0 bases from V and 5 bases from J, with 5 bases between. Germline V CDR1 and CDR2: SGHTA, FQGNSA. CDR3 length: 13 residues. In DNA form, the CDR3 reads TGTGCCAGCAGCTTAGCCCGCGACAATGAGCAGTTCTTC. It specifies CASSLARDNEQFF.

This sequence joins TRBV9 and TRBJ2-7, with a weak D call TRBD1 (6 bases). The closer fit of TRBJ2-5 to the DNA end suggests the J call may be wrong. The CDR3 consists of 15 residues. Germline CDR1 and CDR2: SGDLS and YYNGEE. The CDR3 DNA sequence: TGTGCCAGCAGCGTAGGAACAGGGATTAGGGAGACCCAGTACTTC. Translating it yields CASSVGTGIRETQYF.

The J gene is TRBJ2-7, the V gene TRBV5-1, with 7 bases aligning to TRBD1. This CDR3 comprises 20 residues. The germline CDR1 and CDR2 sequences are SGHRS and YFSETQ. V shed 0 bases, J shed 3 bases, and the junction held 21 bases outside the gene matches. This chain's CDR3 is CASSLVPPKQGVLVFYEQYF. The CDR3 DNA reads as TGCGCCAGCAGCTTGGTCCCTCCGAAGCAGGGGGTTTTGGTTTTCTACGAGCAGTACTTC.

The chain is built from TRBV11-3 and TRBJ2-5, with D unresolved. V lost 6 bases to trimming and J lost 5 bases, with 10 bases between them. CDR1 and CDR2 from the germline V gene are SGHNT and YENEEA. This CDR3 has 12 amino acids. CDR3 coding DNA: TGTGCCAGCAGTTCTAGTGGGGAGACCCAGTACTTC. Protein: CASSSSGETQYF.